This T cell receptor (beta chain) derives from a study of T-cell memory formation after mild COVID-19. Study-level information: Largely, TCR clusters stayed within a single donor.

TCRdb fed the 5' RACE reads into MiXCR, producing one record per CDR3 protein. The table shows 550,000 to 650,000 distinct CDR3 sequences, with 17% occurring only once. Study-level points and caveats: Memory cells collected pre-infection included some clones that later responded, suggesting cross-reactive memory joined. CD4/CD8 balance characterized clones contracting day 15 to 85, and CD4+ skew characterized later expanders.

The CDR3 extends over 16 amino acids. Germline lookup yields CDR1 MGHRA and CDR2 YSYEKL. V lost 5 bases and J 0 bases, leaving 16 bases between the germline ends. This clonotype has a single count. Antigen unknown. The sample was PBMCs or a T cell subset sorted from them (not recorded which). This TCR derives from an adult woman who had mild COVID-19 (a few samples of this study predate the infection). Cell type and time point are not known. The chain employs TRBV4-1 and TRBJ1-1; D perhaps matches TRBD1 (6 bases). The CDR3 spells CASSNRGGQLNTEAFF. The DNA of the CDR3 is TGCGCCAGCAGCAATCGGGGGGGCCAGTTGAACACTGAAGCTTTCTTT.